This TCR beta chain was documented in a study of blood T cells in healthy people across ages. The CDR3 covers 14 residues. Germline loops: CDR1 SGHRS, CDR2 YFSETQ. It was with a sample-barcoded 5' primer and a J-beta primer mix that a second PCR of roughly 7 to 12 cycles was run. TCRdb recomputed calls from the 5' RACE reads with MiXCR, one row per CDR3 protein. This table has about 970,000 distinct CDR3 sequences, around 54% appearing once. This TCR was recovered from a woman between 55 and 75 years old in good health. The sample consisted of blood. The chain uses TRBV5-1 and TRBJ2-5; maybe TRBD1 (5 bases). The end of the DNA fits TRBJ2-7 better, so the J call may be wrong. DNA of the CDR3: TGCGCCAGCAAAACAGGCGAAAGATACTACGAGCAGTACTTC. Protein sequence: CASKTGERYYEQYF.